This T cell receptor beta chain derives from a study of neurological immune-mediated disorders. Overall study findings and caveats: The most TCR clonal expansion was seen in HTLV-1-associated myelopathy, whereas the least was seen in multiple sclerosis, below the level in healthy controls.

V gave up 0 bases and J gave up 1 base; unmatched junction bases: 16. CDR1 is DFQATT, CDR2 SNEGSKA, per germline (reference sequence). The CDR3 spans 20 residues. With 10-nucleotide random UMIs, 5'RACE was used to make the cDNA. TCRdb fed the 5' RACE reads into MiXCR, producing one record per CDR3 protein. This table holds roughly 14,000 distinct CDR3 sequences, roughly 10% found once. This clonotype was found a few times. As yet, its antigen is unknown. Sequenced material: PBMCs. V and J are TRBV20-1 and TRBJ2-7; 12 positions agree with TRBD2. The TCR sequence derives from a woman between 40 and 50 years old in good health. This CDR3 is CSARDAGTSGPRGSSYEQYF. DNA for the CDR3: TGCAGTGCTAGAGATGCCGGGACTAGCGGGCCCAGGGGGTCATCCTACGAGCAGTACTTC.